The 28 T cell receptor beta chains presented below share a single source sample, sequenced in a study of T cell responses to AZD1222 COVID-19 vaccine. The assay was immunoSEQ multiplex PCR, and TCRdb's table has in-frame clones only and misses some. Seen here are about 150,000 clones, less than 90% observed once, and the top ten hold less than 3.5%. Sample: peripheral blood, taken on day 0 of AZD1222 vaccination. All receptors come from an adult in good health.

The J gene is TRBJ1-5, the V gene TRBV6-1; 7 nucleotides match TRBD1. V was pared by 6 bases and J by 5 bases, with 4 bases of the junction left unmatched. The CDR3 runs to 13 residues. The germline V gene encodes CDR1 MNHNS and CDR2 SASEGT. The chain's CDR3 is CASSRQGDQPQHF. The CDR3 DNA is TGTGCCAGCAGCAGACAGGGCGATCAGCCCCAGCATTTT.

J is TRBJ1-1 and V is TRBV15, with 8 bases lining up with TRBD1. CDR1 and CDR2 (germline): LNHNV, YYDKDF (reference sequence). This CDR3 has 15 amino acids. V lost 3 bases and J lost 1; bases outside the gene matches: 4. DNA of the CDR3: TGTGCCACCAGCAGGAACAGGGGGGAGAACACTGAAGCTTTCTTT. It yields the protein CATSRNRGENTEAFF.

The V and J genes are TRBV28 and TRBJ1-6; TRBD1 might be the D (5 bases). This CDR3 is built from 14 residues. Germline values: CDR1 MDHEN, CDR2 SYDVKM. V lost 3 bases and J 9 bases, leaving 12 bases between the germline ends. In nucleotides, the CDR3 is TGTGCCAGCAGTTTGTGGGGCCAGGGTTCACCCCTCCACTTT. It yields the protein CASSLWGQGSPLHF.

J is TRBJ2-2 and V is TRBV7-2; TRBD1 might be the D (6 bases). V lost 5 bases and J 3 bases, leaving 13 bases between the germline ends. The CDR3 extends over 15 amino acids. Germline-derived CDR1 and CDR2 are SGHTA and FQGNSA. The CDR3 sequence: CASSSYNRDTGELFF. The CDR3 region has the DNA TGTGCCAGCAGCAGTTATAACAGGGACACCGGGGAGCTGTTTTTT. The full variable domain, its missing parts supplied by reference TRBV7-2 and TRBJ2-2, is GAGVSQSPSNKVTEKGKDVELRCDPISGHTALYWYRQSLGQGLEFLIYFQGNSAPDKSGLPSDRFSAERTGGSVSTLTIQRTQQEDSAVYLCASSSYNRDTGELFFGEGSRLTVL.

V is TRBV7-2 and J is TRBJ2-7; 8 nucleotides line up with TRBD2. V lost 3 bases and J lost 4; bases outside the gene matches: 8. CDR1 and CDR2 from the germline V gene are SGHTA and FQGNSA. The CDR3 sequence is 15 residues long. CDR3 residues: CASSLNGGAGYEQYF. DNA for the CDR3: TGTGCCAGCAGCTTGAACGGGGGGGCCGGGTACGAGCAGTACTTC. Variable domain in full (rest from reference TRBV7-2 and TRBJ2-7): GAGVSQSPSNKVTEKGKDVELRCDPISGHTALYWYRQSLGQGLEFLIYFQGNSAPDKSGLPSDRFSAERTGGSVSTLTIQRTQQEDSAVYLCASSLNGGAGYEQYFGPGTRLTVT.

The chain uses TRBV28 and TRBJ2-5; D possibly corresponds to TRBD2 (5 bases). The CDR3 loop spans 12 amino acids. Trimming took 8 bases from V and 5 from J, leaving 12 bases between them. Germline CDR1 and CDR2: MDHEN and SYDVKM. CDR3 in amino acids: CASPGSGETQYF. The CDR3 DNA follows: TGTGCCAGCCCGGGAAGTGGGGAGACCCAGTACTTC.

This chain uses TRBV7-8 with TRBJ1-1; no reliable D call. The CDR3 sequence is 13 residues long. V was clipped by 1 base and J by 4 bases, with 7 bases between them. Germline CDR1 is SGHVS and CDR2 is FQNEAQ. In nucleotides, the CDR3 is TGTGCCAGCAGCTTAGTCGGGGTCACTGAAGCTTTCTTT. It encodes CASSLVGVTEAFF. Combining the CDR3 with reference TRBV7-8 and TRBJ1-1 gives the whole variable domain GAGVSQSPRYKVAKRGQDVALRCDPISGHVSLFWYQQALGQGPEFLTYFQNEAQLDKSGLPSDRFFAERPEGSVSTLKIQRTQQEDSAVYLCASSLVGVTEAFFGQGTRLTVV.

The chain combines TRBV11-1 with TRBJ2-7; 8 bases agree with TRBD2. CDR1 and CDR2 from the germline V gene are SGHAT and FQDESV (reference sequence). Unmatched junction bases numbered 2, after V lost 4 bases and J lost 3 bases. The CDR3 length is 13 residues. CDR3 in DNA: TGTGCCAGCAGCTCCCGGGGGGGCTACGAGCAGTACTTC. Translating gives CASSSRGGYEQYF.

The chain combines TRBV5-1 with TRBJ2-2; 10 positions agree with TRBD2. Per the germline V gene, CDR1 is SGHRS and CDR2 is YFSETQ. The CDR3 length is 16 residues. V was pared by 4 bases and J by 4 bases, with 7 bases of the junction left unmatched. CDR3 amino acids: CASSPQLAGSTGELFF. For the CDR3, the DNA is TGCGCCAGCAGCCCCCAACTAGCGGGAAGCACCGGGGAGCTGTTTTTT.

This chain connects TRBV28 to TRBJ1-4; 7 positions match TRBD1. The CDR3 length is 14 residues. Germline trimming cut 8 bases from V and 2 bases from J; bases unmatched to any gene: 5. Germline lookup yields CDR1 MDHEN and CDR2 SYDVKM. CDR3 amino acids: CASGLGGTNEKLFF. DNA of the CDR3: TGTGCCAGCGGCCTAGGGGGCACTAATGAAAAACTGTTTTTT.

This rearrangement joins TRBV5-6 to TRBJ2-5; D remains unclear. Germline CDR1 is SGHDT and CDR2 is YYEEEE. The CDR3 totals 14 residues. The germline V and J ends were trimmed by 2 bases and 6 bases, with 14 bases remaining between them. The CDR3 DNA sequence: TGTGCCAGCAGCTTTTTTATATCTGGGAAGACCCAGTACTTC. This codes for CASSFFISGKTQYF.

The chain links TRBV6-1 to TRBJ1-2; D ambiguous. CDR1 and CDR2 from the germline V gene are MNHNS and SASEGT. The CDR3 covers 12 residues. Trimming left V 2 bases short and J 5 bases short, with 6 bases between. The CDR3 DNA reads TGTGCCAGCAGTGAATTCCCGTATGGCTACACCTTC. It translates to CASSEFPYGYTF.

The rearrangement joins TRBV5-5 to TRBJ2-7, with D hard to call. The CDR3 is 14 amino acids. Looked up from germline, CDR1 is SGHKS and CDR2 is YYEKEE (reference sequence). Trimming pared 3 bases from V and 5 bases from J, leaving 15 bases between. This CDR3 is CASSYRLVSHEQYF. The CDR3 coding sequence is TGTGCCAGCAGCTATCGCCTAGTTTCTCACGAGCAGTACTTC.

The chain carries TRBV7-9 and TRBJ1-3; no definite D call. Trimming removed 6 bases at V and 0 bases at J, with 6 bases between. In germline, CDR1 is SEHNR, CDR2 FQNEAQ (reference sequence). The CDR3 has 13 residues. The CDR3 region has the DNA TGTGCCAGCAGTAACCACTCTGGAAACACCATATATTTT. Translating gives CASSNHSGNTIYF.

This CDR3 reads CASSVRQANYGYTF. For the CDR3, the DNA is TGTGCCAGCAGCGTTAGACAGGCTAACTATGGCTACACCTTC. This chain connects TRBV2 to TRBJ1-2; D might be TRBD1 (6 bases). The CDR3 has 14 residues. The germline V gene has CDR1 SNHLY and CDR2 FYNNEI. V lost 6 bases and J lost 0, with 11 bases in between.

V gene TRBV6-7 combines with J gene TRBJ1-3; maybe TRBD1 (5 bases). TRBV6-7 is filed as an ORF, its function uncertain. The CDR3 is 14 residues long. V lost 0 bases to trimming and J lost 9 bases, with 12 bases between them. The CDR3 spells CASSYSPGGPTIYF. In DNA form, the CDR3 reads TGTGCCAGCAGTTACTCCCCGGGGGGTCCCACCATATATTTT.

This CDR3 reads CASSLARGLVGYTF. The CDR3 DNA follows: TGTGCCAGCAGCTTGGCCAGGGGGCTCGTTGGCTACACCTTC. The rearrangement links TRBV5-6 to TRBJ1-2; TRBD1 matches at 8 bases. CDR3 length equals 14 residues. Unmatched junction bases numbered 5, after V lost 0 bases and J lost 7 bases. CDR1 and CDR2 from the germline V gene are SGHDT and YYEEEE.

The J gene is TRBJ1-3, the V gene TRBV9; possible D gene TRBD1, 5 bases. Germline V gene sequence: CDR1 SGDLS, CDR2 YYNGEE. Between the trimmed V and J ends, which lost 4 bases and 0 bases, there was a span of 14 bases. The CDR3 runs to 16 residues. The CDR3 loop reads CASSPADSTSGNTIYF. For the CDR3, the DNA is TGTGCCAGCAGCCCAGCAGACAGTACCTCTGGAAACACCATATATTTT.

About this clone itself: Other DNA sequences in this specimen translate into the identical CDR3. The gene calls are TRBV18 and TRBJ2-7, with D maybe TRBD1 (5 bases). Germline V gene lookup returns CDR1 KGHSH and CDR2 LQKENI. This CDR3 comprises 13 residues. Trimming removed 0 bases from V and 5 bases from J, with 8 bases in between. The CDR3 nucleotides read TGTGCCAGCTCACCACCGGTAGGGGACGAGCAGTACTTC. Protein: CASSPPVGDEQYF.

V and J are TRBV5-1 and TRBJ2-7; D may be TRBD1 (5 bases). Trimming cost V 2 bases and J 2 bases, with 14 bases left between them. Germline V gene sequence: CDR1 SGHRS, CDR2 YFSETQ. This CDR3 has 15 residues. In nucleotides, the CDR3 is TGCGCCAGCAGCTTCCGGACAAGCCCTCCCTACGAGCAGTACTTC. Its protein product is CASSFRTSPPYEQYF.

The CDR3 DNA sequence: TGTGCCAGCAGCCAAAGACCAGGGGCTGGAAACACCATATATTTT. It specifies CASSQRPGAGNTIYF. The chain combines TRBV3-1 (or the pseudogene TRBV3-2) with TRBJ1-3, with TRBD1 as a possible D gene (6 bases). Trimming cost V 2 bases and J 2 bases, with 10 bases left between them. This CDR3 comprises 15 residues. In germline, CDR1 is LGHDT, CDR2 YNNKEL (reference sequence).

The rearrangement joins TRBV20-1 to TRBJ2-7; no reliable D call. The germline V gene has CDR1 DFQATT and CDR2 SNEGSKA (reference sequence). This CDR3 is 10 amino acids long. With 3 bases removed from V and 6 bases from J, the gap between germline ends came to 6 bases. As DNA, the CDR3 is TGCAGTGCTAGTATCCGCGAGCAGTACTTC. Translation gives CSASIREQYF.

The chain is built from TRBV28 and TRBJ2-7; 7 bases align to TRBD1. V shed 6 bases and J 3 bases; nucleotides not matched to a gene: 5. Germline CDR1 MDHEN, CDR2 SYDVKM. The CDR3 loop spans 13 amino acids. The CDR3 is CASSPGQDYEQYF. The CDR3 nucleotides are TGTGCCAGCAGCCCCGGACAGGACTACGAGCAGTACTTC.

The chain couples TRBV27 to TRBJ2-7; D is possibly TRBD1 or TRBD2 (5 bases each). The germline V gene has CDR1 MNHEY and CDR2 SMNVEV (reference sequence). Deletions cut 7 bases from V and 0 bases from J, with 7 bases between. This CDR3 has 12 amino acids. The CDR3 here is CASTGGSYEQYF. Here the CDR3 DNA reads TGTGCCAGCACTGGGGGCTCCTACGAGCAGTACTTC.

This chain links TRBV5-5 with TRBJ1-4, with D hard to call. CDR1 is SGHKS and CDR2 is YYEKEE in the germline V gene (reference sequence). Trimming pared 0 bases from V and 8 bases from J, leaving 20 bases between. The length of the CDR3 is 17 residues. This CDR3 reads CASSLVVGRTVGEKLFF. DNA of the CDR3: TGTGCCAGCAGCTTGGTAGTTGGACGAACAGTAGGAGAAAAACTGTTTTTT. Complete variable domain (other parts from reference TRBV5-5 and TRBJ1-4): DAGVTQSPTHLIKTRGQQVTLRCSPISGHKSVSWYQQVLGQGPQFIFQYYEKEERGRGNFPDRFSARQFPNYSSELNVNALLLGDSALYLCASSLVVGRTVGEKLFFGSGTQLSVL.

The CDR3 protein is CASSLNSGGYEQYF. The DNA for the CDR3 is TGTGCCAGCAGTTTAAATTCGGGGGGCTACGAGCAGTACTTC. The V gene is TRBV27, the J gene TRBJ2-7; 7 bases agree with TRBD2. The trim removed 2 bases at V and 3 bases at J, leaving 4 bases unmatched. This CDR3 has 14 amino acids. Germline V gene sequence: CDR1 MNHEY, CDR2 SMNVEV (reference sequence).

CDR3 bases: TGTGCCATCAGTGTGCTTCTTCCCCCCTACGAGCAGTACTTC. Translation: CAISVLLPPYEQYF. This chain connects TRBV10-3 to TRBJ2-7; D unresolved. The CDR3 length is 14 residues. The germline V gene has CDR1 ENHRY and CDR2 SYGVKD. Trimming removed 4 bases from V and 2 bases from J, with 12 bases in between.

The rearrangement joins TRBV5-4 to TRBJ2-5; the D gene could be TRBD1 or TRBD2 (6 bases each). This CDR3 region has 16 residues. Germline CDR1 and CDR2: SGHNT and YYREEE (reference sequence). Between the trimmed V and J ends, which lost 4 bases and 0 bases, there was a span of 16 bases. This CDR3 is CASSKKLGGDQETQYF. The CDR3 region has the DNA TGTGCCAGCAGCAAAAAATTGGGGGGCGACCAAGAGACCCAGTACTTC.